These 21 T cell receptor beta chains came from one sample sequenced in a study of control samples from healthy donors and cancer patients. Profiling relied on immunoSEQ multiplex PCR, and the TCRdb table lists in-frame clones only, not all of them. The repertoire includes about 160,000 clones, 94% of them detected once, and 8.5% sits in the top ten. The sequencing input was blood. The source is a woman aged 40 to 50 in good health.

The gene calls are TRBV7-9 and TRBJ1-2; no definite D call. The germline V gene has CDR1 SEHNR and CDR2 FQNEAQ (reference sequence). V lost 6 bases and J lost 8, with 10 bases in between. There are 11 residues in the CDR3. This CDR3 reads CASSPSGGYTF. The CDR3 nucleotides read TGTGCCAGCAGTCCTTCGGGCGGCTACACCTTC.

The J gene is TRBJ2-1, the V gene TRBV9, with TRBD2 matching 10 bases. V shed 6 bases and J 9 bases; nucleotides not matched to a gene: 12. Germline-derived CDR1 and CDR2 are SGDLS and YYNGEE. The CDR3 length is 15 residues. CDR3 bases: TGTGCCAGCAACACGGGGGCTAGCGGGGGACTTGAGCAGTTCTTC. It translates to CASNTGASGGLEQFF.

The V gene is TRBV5-4, the J gene TRBJ2-3; D may be TRBD2 (6 bases). Germline values: CDR1 SGHNT, CDR2 YYREEE (reference sequence). This CDR3 has 14 amino acids. The V gene lost 7 bases and the J gene lost 3 bases, with 15 bases spanning the gap. CDR3 coding DNA: TGTGCCAGCTCGCGGGACCCAGCAACAGATACGCAGTATTTT. Translation gives CASSRDPATDTQYF.

This chain uses TRBV7-8 with TRBJ1-2; 7 bases match TRBD1. The V segment lost 5 bases and the J segment 3 bases; nucleotides outside the gene matches: 3. Germline values: CDR1 SGHVS, CDR2 FQNEAQ. The CDR3 has 13 amino acids. The CDR3 DNA follows: TGTGCCAGCAGCCTCGGACAGGACTATGGCTACACCTTC. Residues: CASSLGQDYGYTF.

The chain joins TRBV19 to TRBJ2-5; possible D gene TRBD2, 6 bases. Germline V gene sequence: CDR1 LNHDA, CDR2 SQIVND (reference sequence). This CDR3 has 15 residues. Trimming shortened V by 5 bases and J by 3 bases, and 16 bases separated the two germline ends. The CDR3: CASSRGKYPEETQYF. CDR3 nucleotides: TGTGCCAGTAGTCGGGGGAAATATCCTGAAGAGACCCAGTACTTC.

The V call is TRBV6-2 or TRBV6-3, the J call TRBJ2-7; 10 bases align to TRBD1. V shed 4 bases, J shed 3 bases, and the junction held 15 bases outside the gene matches. The CDR3 has 18 residues. Germline V lookup: CDR1 MNHEY, CDR2 SVGEGT. The CDR3 region is CASSSPVGRDRGIYEQYF. As DNA, the CDR3 is TGTGCCAGCAGTTCCCCTGTGGGCCGGGACAGGGGTATCTACGAGCAGTACTTC.

The sample holds one count of this clone. The V gene is TRBV29-1, the J gene TRBJ1-4; unclear D gene. Germline assignment: CDR1 SQVTM and CDR2 ANQGSEA. Trimming left V 2 bases short and J 8 bases short, with 6 bases between. This CDR3 spans 11 amino acids. The CDR3 DNA follows: TGCAGCGTTGAATTGGGGGAAAAACTGTTTTTT. This translates into CSVELGEKLFF.

With regard to this clone: The same CDR3 is also encoded by other DNA sequences in this sample. J is TRBJ2-2 and V is TRBV30; no firm D call. V was cut by 1 base and J by 2 bases, with 2 bases left in between. CDR1 is GTSNPN and CDR2 is SVGIG in the germline V gene (reference sequence). This CDR3 spans 12 amino acids. The CDR3 here is CAWSANTGELFF. The CDR3 bases are TGTGCCTGGAGTGCAAACACCGGGGAGCTGTTTTTT.

This chain links TRBV5-1 with TRBJ2-3; no firm D call. The germline gives CDR1 SGHRS, CDR2 YFSETQ. V was clipped by 3 bases and J by 2 bases, with 4 bases between them. CDR3 length: 12 amino acids. CDR3 protein: CASSSTTDTQYF. The CDR3, as DNA: TGCGCCAGCAGCTCGACCACAGATACGCAGTATTTT.

J is TRBJ2-5 and V is TRBV5-1, with D possibly matching TRBD1 (5 bases). Trimming pared 0 bases from V and 4 bases from J, leaving 7 bases between. CDR1 and CDR2 (germline): SGHRS, YFSETQ. The CDR3 runs to 13 residues. The CDR3 DNA reads TGCGCCAGCAGCTTGGGGGGCTCAGAGACCCAGTACTTC. This gives the protein CASSLGGSETQYF.

V and J are TRBV9 and TRBJ2-4, with unresolved D. The CDR3 length is 15 residues. V was clipped by 4 bases and J by 1 base, with 12 bases between them. Germline V gives CDR1 SGDLS, CDR2 YYNGEE. The chain's CDR3 is CASSPQPMAKNIQYF. CDR3 DNA: TGTGCCAGCAGCCCCCAGCCGATGGCCAAAAACATTCAGTACTTC. Full variable domain (missing parts from reference TRBV9 and TRBJ2-4): DSGVTQTPKHLITATGQRVTLRCSPRSGDLSVYWYQQSLDQGLQFLIQYYNGEERAKGNILERFSAQQFPDLHSELNLSSLELGDSALYFCASSPQPMAKNIQYFGAGTRLSVL.

The chain joins TRBV7-2 to TRBJ2-3, with 7 bases that match TRBD1. CDR1 and CDR2 from the germline V gene are SGHTA and FQGNSA. The CDR3 contains 16 residues. Germline trimming cut 1 base from V and 6 bases from J; bases unmatched to any gene: 10. The CDR3 sequence is CASSLVGDSSVDTQYF. The CDR3 nucleotides are TGTGCCAGCAGCTTAGTAGGGGACAGTTCGGTTGATACGCAGTATTTT.

The V and J genes are TRBV5-4 and TRBJ2-2; 11 bases line up with TRBD2. With V trimmed by 2 bases and J by 5 bases, 5 bases remained unmatched. The CDR3 runs 16 residues. Germline loops: CDR1 SGHNT, CDR2 YYREEE (reference sequence). Written as DNA, the CDR3 is TGTGCCAGCAGCTTACTAGCGGGGGAAAGGACCGGGGAGCTGTTTTTT. The encoded protein is CASSLLAGERTGELFF.

This clone has just one count. J is TRBJ1-2 and V is TRBV15; D not resolved. This CDR3 is 16 amino acids long. CDR1 and CDR2 (germline): LNHNV, YYDKDF (reference sequence). V was shortened by 0 bases and J by 4 bases, with 15 bases between the two germline ends. The CDR3 coding sequence is TGTGCCACCAGCAGAGATGTCCAGGACGCTATCTATGGCTACACCTTC. Translation: CATSRDVQDAIYGYTF.

This chain joins TRBV4-1 and TRBJ1-3; D remains unclear. The CDR3 covers 15 residues. Germline V gene data show CDR1 as MGHRA and CDR2 as YSYEKL. The ends were cut back, 1 base at V and 8 bases at J, with 15 bases in the middle. The DNA for the CDR3 is TGCGCCAGCAGCCAAGTCTTCCCAGCCGCTCACACCATATATTTT. Protein sequence: CASSQVFPAAHTIYF.

V gene TRBV19 combines with J gene TRBJ1-2; D gene unclear. Germline lookup yields CDR1 LNHDA and CDR2 SQIVND (reference sequence). V was clipped by 1 base and J by 7 bases, with 13 bases between them. The CDR3 consists of 14 residues. The CDR3 DNA follows: TGTGCCAGTAGTATAGGGGCCGCGTCGGGTGGCTACACCTTC. Encoded protein: CASSIGAASGGYTF. Looking up the rest from reference TRBV19 and TRBJ1-2 gives the full variable domain: DGGITQSPKYLFRKEGQNVTLSCEQNLNHDAMYWYRQDPGQGLRLIYYSQIVNDFQKGDIAEGYSVSREKKESFPLTVTSAQKNPTAFYLCASSIGAASGGYTFGSGTRLTVV.

The J gene is TRBJ1-4, the V gene TRBV19; D perhaps matches TRBD1 (6 bases). Trimming removed 5 bases from V and 0 bases from J, with 10 bases in between. The CDR3 is 15 amino acids. CDR1 and CDR2 (germline): LNHDA, SQIVND (reference sequence). The CDR3 DNA is TGTGCCAGTAGTGAGGACAGCGCAACTAATGAAAAACTGTTTTTT. Translation gives CASSEDSATNEKLFF.

This clone was counted a single time. The chain uses TRBV5-1 and TRBJ2-2; a possible D gene is TRBD1 (6 bases). The CDR3 extends over 16 amino acids. Trimming took off 4 bases at V and 0 bases at J, with 13 bases between the two ends. Per germline, CDR1 SGHRS and CDR2 YFSETQ. As DNA, the CDR3 is TGCGCCAGCAGCGCCACAGGGAAGACGAACACCGGGGAGCTGTTTTTT. Encoded protein: CASSATGKTNTGELFF.

The chain has TRBV5-1 and TRBJ1-1; no firm D call. This CDR3 has 15 amino acids. Germline V gene data show CDR1 as SGHRS and CDR2 as YFSETQ. The V and J ends lost 0 bases and 1 base respectively, with 10 bases between them. In nucleotides, the CDR3 is TGCGCCAGCAGCTTGGGGGGTATCGGGAACACTGAAGCTTTCTTT. Its translation: CASSLGGIGNTEAFF.

The genes are TRBV7-9 and TRBJ1-5; TRBD1 matches at 10 bases. The CDR3 runs to 16 residues. Germline lookup yields CDR1 SEHNR and CDR2 FQNEAQ (reference sequence). Losses at the gene ends were 4 bases for V and 3 bases for J; bases not matched to a gene: 6. The CDR3 is CASSSGTGDNNQPQHF. DNA of the CDR3: TGTGCCAGCAGCTCCGGGACAGGGGATAACAATCAGCCCCAGCATTTT.

The V call is TRBV25-1, the J call TRBJ1-2; 8 nucleotides match TRBD1. Unmatched junction bases numbered 14, after V lost 3 bases and J lost 14 bases. Per the germline V gene, CDR1 is MGHDK and CDR2 is SYGVNS. The length of the CDR3 is 14 residues. The CDR3 coding sequence is TGTGCCAGCAGTGACCTTGGGGCAGGGGGCGTGTATACCTTC. Translation: CASSDLGAGGVYTF.